The 17 T cell receptor beta chains listed next were all sequenced from one sample in a study of cytomegalovirus exposure and HLA in healthy donors. PCR primers comprised 60 Vbeta and 13 Jbeta primers. This table comes from immunoSEQ multiplex PCR, and its TCRdb copy is limited to in-frame clones, with some not included. This sample's table has about 170,000 clones. The source material was PBMCs. Receptors were obtained from a woman aged 55 to 70 in good health and CMV-seronegative.

This sequence joins TRBV6-5 and TRBJ2-5; tentative D call: TRBD1 (5 bases). Germline CDR1 reads MNHEY; CDR2 reads SVGAGI. V dropped 11 bases and J dropped 7 bases, with 20 bases sitting between them. The CDR3 spans 13 residues. CDR3 sequence: CACAGAVQGTQYF. CDR3 coding DNA: TGTGCCTGCGCTGGGGCGGTCCAGGGGACCCAGTACTTC.

The chain uses TRBV5-1 and TRBJ2-7, with unresolved D. The CDR3 is 14 amino acids. V was shortened by 0 bases and J by 6 bases, with 13 bases between the two germline ends. CDR1 and CDR2 from the germline V gene are SGHRS and YFSETQ. CDR3 DNA: TGCGCCAGCAGCTTGGTGTTCGGCGGCCTCGAGCAGTACTTC. Residues: CASSLVFGGLEQYF.

The chain employs TRBV11-1 and TRBJ2-1; maybe TRBD2 (7 bases). The V gene lost 0 bases and the J gene lost 5 bases, with 17 bases spanning the gap. This CDR3 region has 17 residues. The germline gives CDR1 SGHAT, CDR2 FQDESV (reference sequence). DNA for the CDR3: TGTGCCAGCAGCTTAGCGCTTTCCGGGGGGCGAAACAATGAGCAGTTCTTC. This translates into CASSLALSGGRNNEQFF.

This chain uses TRBV11-3 with TRBJ2-1; D might be TRBD2 (7 bases). Germline V gene lookup returns CDR1 SGHNT and CDR2 YENEEA. The CDR3 runs to 14 residues. Trimming pared 6 bases from V and 5 bases from J, leaving 14 bases between. Here the CDR3 reads CASSPRGRDNEQFF. CDR3 DNA sequence: TGTGCCAGCAGTCCGCGGGGGCGCGACAATGAGCAGTTCTTC. The full variable domain, with the rest looked up from reference TRBV11-3 and TRBJ2-1, is EAGVVQSPRYKIIEKKQPVAFWCNPISGHNTLYWYLQNLGQGPELLIRYENEEAVDDSQLPKDRFSAERLKGVDSTLKIQPAELGDSAVYLCASSPRGRDNEQFFGPGTRLTVL.

V and J are TRBV7-9 and TRBJ1-1, with D possibly being TRBD1 (5 bases). V gave up 5 bases and J gave up 1 base, with 11 bases separating them. The CDR3 has 14 amino acids. Germline V gene data show CDR1 as SEHNR and CDR2 as FQNEAQ (reference sequence). CDR3 protein: CASSPGFRNTEAFF. CDR3 DNA: TGTGCCAGCAGCCCAGGGTTCCGGAACACTGAAGCTTTCTTT.

V and J are TRBV19 and TRBJ2-3; the D gene is possibly TRBD2 (6 bases). The ends were cut back, 8 bases at V and 11 bases at J, with 20 bases in the middle. The CDR3 covers 13 residues. Germline V gives CDR1 LNHDA, CDR2 SQIVND (reference sequence). As DNA, the CDR3 is TGTGCCAGTTCGACTAGGATCAACGGGGGGCAGTATTTT. This codes for CASSTRINGGQYF.

The chain links TRBV28 to TRBJ1-2; a possible D gene is TRBD1 (5 bases). The germline CDR1 and CDR2 sequences are MDHEN and SYDVKM. The CDR3 covers 14 residues. The V and J ends lost 6 bases and 4 bases respectively, with 15 bases between them. The CDR3 spells CASRISSGSYGYTF. The CDR3 DNA is TGTGCCAGCAGAATTTCCTCAGGGTCCTATGGCTACACCTTC.

The chain employs TRBV5-4 and TRBJ2-2; 8 positions match TRBD2. The CDR3 spans 15 residues. CDR1 and CDR2 from the germline V gene are SGHNT and YYREEE (reference sequence). With V trimmed by 1 base and J by 6 bases, 5 bases remained unmatched. The CDR3 sequence: CASSLSGSRAGELFF. The CDR3 DNA reads TGTGCCAGCAGCTTGAGCGGGAGTCGGGCCGGGGAGCTGTTTTTT.

The chain employs TRBV25-1 and TRBJ1-1; D not resolved. The CDR3 covers 14 residues. Trimming shortened V by 2 bases and J by 2 bases, and 9 bases separated the two germline ends. The germline V gene encodes CDR1 MGHDK and CDR2 SYGVNS. CDR3 loop: CASSEKLSNTEAFF. Written as DNA, the CDR3 is TGTGCCAGCAGTGAAAAACTGTCAAACACTGAAGCTTTCTTT. Using reference TRBV25-1 and TRBJ1-1 for the parts outside the CDR3, the full variable domain is EADIYQTPRYLVIGTGKKITLECSQTMGHDKMYWYQQDPGMELHLIHYSYGVNSTEKGDLSSESTVSRIRTEHFPLTLESARPSHTSQYLCASSEKLSNTEAFFGQGTRLTVV.

This chain joins TRBV29-1 and TRBJ2-1; 8 bases agree with TRBD1. Germline CDR1 is SQVTM and CDR2 is ANQGSEA. This CDR3 has 15 residues. With 3 bases clipped from V and 9 bases from J, the junction kept 13 bases outside the gene matches. CDR3 sequence: CSVEFLGQAVGEQFF. The CDR3 DNA reads as TGCAGCGTTGAGTTTTTGGGACAGGCCGTAGGTGAGCAGTTCTTC.

For the CDR3, the DNA is TGTGCCAGCAGCTTGGAGTTAACAGTCCAAGAGACCCAGTACTTC. Protein: CASSLELTVQETQYF. The chain couples TRBV5-8 to TRBJ2-5; D ambiguous. Germline V lookup: CDR1 SGHTS, CDR2 YDEGEE. V was pared by 0 bases and J by 1 base, with 10 bases between. This CDR3 spans 15 amino acids.

The rearrangement joins TRBV27 to TRBJ2-2; 10 bases line up with TRBD2. The CDR3 runs 16 residues. Germline CDR1 and CDR2: MNHEY and SMNVEV (reference sequence). V gave up 8 bases and J gave up 2 bases; unmatched junction bases: 8. CDR3 sequence reads: CASRSLLAGNTGELFF. CDR3 nucleotides: TGTGCCAGCCGGTCTTTACTAGCGGGAAACACCGGGGAGCTGTTTTTT.

The rearrangement joins TRBV5-1 to TRBJ2-6; D is ambiguous. V was shortened by 3 bases and J by 0 bases, with 7 bases between the two germline ends. The CDR3 covers 15 residues. The germline V gene has CDR1 SGHRS and CDR2 YFSETQ. The CDR3: CASSYSSSGANVLTF. CDR3 DNA sequence: TGCGCCAGCAGCTACAGCAGCTCTGGGGCCAACGTCCTGACTTTC.

The CDR3 region is CASSFSGQDQEYF. The CDR3 region has the DNA TGTGCCAGCAGCTTTTCCGGACAGGATCAGGAGTACTTC. The chain has TRBV7-9 and TRBJ2-7; 7 bases map to TRBD1. There are 13 residues in the CDR3. With V trimmed by 3 bases and J by 11 bases, 10 bases remained unmatched. Germline-derived CDR1 and CDR2 are SEHNR and FQNEAQ (reference sequence).

The chain recombines TRBV4-3 with TRBJ1-2; D might be TRBD1 (5 bases). CDR1 is LGHNA and CDR2 is YSLEER in the germline V gene. The CDR3 is 14 amino acids. V lost 3 bases and J 4 bases, leaving 12 bases between the germline ends. CDR3 coding DNA: TGCGCCAGCAGCCATCAGGACACAAGCTATGGCTACACCTTC. Its translation: CASSHQDTSYGYTF.

The chain is built from TRBV6-5 and TRBJ1-2; the D gene is possibly TRBD1 (5 bases). Trimming took off 6 bases at V and 2 bases at J, with 10 bases between the two ends. The CDR3 is 13 residues long. The V gene's germline CDR1 is MNHEY and CDR2 SVGAGI. In DNA form, the CDR3 reads TGTGCCAGCAGCCCCAGGGTGAACTATGGCTACACCTTC. This encodes CASSPRVNYGYTF.

DNA for the CDR3: TGCAGCGTTGAAGATCCCGACAGGGGGAGCTCCTACGAGCAGTACTTC. Protein sequence: CSVEDPDRGSSYEQYF. The J gene is TRBJ2-7, the V gene TRBV29-1, with 9 nucleotides matching TRBD1. The V gene end was trimmed by 0 bases and the J gene end by 0 bases; junction bases not matched to a gene: 6. Germline CDR1 SQVTM, CDR2 ANQGSEA. The CDR3 sequence is 16 residues long.